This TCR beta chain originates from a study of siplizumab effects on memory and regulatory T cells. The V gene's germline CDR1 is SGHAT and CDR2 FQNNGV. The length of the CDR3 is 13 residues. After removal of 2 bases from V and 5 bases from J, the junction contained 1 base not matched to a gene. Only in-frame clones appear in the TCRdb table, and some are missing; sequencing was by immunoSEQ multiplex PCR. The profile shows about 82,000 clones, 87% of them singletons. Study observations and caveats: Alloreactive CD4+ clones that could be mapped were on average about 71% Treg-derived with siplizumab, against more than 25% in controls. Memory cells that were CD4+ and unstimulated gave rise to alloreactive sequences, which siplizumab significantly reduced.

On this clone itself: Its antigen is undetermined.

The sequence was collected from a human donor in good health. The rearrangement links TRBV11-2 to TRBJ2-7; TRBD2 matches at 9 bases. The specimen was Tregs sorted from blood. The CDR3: CASSLSGGNEQYF. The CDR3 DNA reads TGTGCCAGCAGCTTAAGCGGGGGGAACGAGCAGTACTTC.